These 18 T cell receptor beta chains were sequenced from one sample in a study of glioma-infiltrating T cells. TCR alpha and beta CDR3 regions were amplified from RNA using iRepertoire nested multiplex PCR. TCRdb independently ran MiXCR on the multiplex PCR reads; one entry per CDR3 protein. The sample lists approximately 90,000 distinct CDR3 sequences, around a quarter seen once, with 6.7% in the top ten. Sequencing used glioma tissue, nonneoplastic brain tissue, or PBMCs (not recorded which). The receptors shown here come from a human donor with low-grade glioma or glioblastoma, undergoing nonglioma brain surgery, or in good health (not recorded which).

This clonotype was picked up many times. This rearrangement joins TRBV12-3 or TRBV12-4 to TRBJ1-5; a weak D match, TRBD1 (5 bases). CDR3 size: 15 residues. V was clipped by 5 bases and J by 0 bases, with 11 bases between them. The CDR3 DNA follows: TGTGCCAGCAGTGGGGACCGTAATAGCAATCAGCCCCAGCATTTT. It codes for CASSGDRNSNQPQHF.

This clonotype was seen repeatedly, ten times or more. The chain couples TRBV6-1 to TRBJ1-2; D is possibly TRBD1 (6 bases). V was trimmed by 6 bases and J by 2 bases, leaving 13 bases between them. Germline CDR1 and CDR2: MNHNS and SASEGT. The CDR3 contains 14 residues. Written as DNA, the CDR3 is TGTGCCAGCAGGAGGGACATTGGGAACTATGGCTACACCTTC. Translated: CASRRDIGNYGYTF.

The DNA of the CDR3 is TGTGCCAGCAGTGAAGCGACACTAGCGAATTTACAAGAGACCCAGTACTTC. It yields the protein CASSEATLANLQETQYF. This chain joins TRBV2 and TRBJ2-5, with 7 bases lining up with TRBD2. Germline CDR1 is SNHLY and CDR2 is FYNNEI. V lost 0 bases and J lost 2; bases outside the gene matches: 9. The CDR3 contains 17 residues.

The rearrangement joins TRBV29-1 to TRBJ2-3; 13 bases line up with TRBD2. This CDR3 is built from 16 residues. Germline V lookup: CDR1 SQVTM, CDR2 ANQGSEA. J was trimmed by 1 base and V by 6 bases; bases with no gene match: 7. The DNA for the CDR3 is TGCAGCGTCTTATACGGACTAGCGGGAGGCACAGATACGCAGTATTTT. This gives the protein CSVLYGLAGGTDTQYF.

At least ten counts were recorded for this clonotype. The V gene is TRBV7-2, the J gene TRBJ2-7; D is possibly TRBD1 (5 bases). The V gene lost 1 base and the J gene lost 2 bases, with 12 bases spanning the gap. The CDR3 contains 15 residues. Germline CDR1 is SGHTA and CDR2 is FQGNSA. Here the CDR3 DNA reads TGTGCCAGCAGCTTAGATCACAGGCCCACCTACGAGCAGTACTTC. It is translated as CASSLDHRPTYEQYF.

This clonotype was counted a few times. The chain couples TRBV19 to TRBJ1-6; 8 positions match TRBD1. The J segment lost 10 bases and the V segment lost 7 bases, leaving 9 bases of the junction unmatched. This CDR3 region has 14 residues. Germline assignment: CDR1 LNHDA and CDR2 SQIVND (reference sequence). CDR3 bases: TGTGCCAGTACAACGACAGGGGCCAAATCACCCCTCCACTTT. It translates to CASTTTGAKSPLHF.

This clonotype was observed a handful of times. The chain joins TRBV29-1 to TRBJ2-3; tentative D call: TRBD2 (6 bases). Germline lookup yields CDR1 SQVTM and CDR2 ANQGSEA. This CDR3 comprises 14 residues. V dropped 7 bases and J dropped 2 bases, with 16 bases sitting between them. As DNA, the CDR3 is TGCAGCGCCGGGAGACTAGGGGACACAGATACGCAGTATTTT. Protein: CSAGRLGDTDTQYF.

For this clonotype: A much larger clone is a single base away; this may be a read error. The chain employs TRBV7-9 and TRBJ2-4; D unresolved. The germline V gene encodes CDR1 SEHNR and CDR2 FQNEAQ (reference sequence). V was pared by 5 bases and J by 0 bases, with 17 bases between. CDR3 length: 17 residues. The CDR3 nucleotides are TGTGCCAGCAGCGCGCAGTCCGGAAACGTAGCCAAAAACATTCAGTACTTC. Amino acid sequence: CASSAQSGNVAKNIQYF. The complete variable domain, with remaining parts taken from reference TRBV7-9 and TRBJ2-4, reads DTGVSQNPRHKITKRGQNVTFRCDPISEHNRLYWYRQTLGQGPEFLTYFQNEAQLEKSRLLSDRFSAERPKGSFSTLEIQRTEQGDSAMYLCASSAQSGNVAKNIQYFGAGTRLSVL.

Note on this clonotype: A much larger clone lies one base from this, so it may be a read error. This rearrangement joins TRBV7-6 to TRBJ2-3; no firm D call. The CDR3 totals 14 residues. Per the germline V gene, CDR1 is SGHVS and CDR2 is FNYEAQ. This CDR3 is CASSHSGVSGTKYF. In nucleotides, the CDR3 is TGTGCCAGCAGCCACTCTGGCGTAAGTGGTACGAAGTATTTT.

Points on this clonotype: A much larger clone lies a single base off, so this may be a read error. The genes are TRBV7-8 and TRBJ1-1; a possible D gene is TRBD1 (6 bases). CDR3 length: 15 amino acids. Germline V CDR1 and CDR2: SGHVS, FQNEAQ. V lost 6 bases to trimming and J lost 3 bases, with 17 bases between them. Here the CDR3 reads CASRHNRAGDTEAFF. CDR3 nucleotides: TGTGCCAGCAGGCACAACAGGGCCGGGGACACTGAAGCTTTCTTT.

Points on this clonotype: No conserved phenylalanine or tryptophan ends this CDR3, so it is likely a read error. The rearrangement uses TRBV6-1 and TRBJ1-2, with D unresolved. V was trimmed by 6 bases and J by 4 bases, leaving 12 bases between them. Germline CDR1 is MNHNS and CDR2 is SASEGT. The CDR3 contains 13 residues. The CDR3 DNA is TGTGCCAGCAGCCCGACGGGGATCTATGGCTACACCTTG. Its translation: CASSPTGIYGYTL.

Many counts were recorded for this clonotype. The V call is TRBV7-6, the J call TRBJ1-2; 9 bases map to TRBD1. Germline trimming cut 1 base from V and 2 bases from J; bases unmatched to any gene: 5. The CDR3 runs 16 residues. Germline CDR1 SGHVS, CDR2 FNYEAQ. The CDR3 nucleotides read TGTGCCAGCAGCTTAGGGACAGGGGTTGAAAACTATGGCTACACCTTC. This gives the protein CASSLGTGVENYGYTF.

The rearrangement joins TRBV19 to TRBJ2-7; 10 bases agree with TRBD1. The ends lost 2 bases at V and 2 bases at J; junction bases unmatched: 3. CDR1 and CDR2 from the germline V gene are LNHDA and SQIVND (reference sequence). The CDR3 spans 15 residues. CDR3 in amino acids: CASSIRDRGPYEQYF. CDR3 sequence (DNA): TGTGCCAGTAGTATAAGGGACAGGGGCCCCTACGAGCAGTACTTC.

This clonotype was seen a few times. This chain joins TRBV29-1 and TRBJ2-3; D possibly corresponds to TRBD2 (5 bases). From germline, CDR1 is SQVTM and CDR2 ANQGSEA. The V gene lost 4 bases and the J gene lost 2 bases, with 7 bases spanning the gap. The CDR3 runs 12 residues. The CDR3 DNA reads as TGCAGCGTTGCAGCGGACACAGATACGCAGTATTTT. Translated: CSVAADTDTQYF.

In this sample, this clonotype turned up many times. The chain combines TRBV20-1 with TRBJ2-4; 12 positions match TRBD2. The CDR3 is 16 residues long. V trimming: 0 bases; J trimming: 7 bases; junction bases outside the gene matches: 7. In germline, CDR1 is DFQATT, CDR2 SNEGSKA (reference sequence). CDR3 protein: CSARESSGRARNIQYF. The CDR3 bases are TGCAGTGCTAGAGAATCTAGCGGGAGGGCCCGTAACATTCAGTACTTC.

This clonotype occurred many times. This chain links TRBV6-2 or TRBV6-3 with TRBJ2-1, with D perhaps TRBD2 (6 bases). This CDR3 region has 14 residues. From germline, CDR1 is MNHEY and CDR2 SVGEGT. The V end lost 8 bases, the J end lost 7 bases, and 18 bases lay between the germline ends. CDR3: CASQDVGRGNEQFF. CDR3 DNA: TGTGCCAGCCAGGACGTCGGGAGAGGGAATGAGCAGTTCTTC.

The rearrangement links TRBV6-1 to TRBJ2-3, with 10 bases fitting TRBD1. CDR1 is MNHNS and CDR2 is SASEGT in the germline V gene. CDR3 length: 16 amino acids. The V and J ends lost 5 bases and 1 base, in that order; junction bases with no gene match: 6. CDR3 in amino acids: CASSFRDRGGTDTQYF. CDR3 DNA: TGTGCCAGCAGTTTCCGGGACAGGGGAGGCACAGATACGCAGTATTTT.

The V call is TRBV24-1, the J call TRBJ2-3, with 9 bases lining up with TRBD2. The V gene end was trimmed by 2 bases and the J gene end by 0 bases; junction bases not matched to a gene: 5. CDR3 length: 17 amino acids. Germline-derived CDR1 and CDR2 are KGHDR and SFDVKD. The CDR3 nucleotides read TGTGCCACCAGTGATTCCCCTAGCGGGATCAGCACAGATACGCAGTATTTT. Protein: CATSDSPSGISTDTQYF.